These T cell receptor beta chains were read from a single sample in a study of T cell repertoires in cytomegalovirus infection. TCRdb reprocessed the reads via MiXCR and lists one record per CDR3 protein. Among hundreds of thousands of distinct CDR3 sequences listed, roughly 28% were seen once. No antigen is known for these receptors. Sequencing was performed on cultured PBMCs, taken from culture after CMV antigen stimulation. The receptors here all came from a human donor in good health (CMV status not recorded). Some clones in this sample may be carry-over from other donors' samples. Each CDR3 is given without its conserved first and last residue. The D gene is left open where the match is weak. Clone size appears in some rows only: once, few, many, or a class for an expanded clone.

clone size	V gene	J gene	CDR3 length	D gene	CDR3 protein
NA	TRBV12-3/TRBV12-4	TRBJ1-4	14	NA	ASSFEGTSTNEKLF
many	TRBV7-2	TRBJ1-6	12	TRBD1	ASSKTGENSPLH
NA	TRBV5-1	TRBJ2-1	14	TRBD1	ASSTDGQGASHEQF
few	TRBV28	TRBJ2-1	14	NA	ASSLGVVRWSNEQF
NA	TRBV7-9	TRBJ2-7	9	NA	ASSVYYEQY
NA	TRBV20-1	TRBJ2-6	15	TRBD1	SARHSDRGPGANVLT
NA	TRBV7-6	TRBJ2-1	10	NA	ASSLWGEEQF
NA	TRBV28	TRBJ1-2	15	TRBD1	ASSLLPPQGLNYGYT
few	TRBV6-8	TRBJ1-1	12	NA	ASSLRGELSEAF
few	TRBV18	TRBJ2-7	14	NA	ASSPQKVGSNYEQY
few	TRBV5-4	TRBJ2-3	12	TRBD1	ASSSGTVTDTQY
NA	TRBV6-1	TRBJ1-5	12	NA	ASSMAGSREPQH
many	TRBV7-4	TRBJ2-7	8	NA	ASGSYEQY
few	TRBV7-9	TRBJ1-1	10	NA	ASSPPGAQAF
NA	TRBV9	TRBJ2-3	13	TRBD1	ASSADRSYTDTQY
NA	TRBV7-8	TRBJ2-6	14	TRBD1	ASSFDRGLGANVLT
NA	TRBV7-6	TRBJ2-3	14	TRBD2	ASSLVAGGRSDTQY
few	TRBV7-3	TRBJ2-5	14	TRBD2	ASSNLAGGSQETQY
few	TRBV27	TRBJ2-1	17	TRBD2	ASSSPYLFSGALYNEQF
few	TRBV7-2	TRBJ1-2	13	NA	ASSLDRGGLEGYT
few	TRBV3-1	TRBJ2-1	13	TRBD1	ASTRDREGHNEQF